This is a list of T cell receptor beta chains from one sample in a study of blood T cell repertoires in COVID-19. Produced via immunoSEQ multiplex PCR; TCRdb's table is partial and in-frame only. Among some 45,000 clones listed, 92% were seen once. The sample consisted of peripheral blood. These receptors all stem from a man aged 50 to 59 with active COVID-19. The CDR3 runs from the conserved cysteine through the conserved F or W. D genes are given only for firm matches. Rows may omit the clone size; those that give it use once, few, many or a size class.

abundance	len	d_gene	v_gene	j_gene	CDR3aa	CDR3nt
NA	12	NA	TRBV18	TRBJ1-1	CASSPTHTEAFF	TGTGCCAGCTCACCCACTCACACTGAAGCTTTCTTT
NA	16	TRBD2	TRBV5-4	TRBJ2-1	CASSTHGGISYNEQFF	TGTGCCAGCAGTACCCACGGGGGGATCTCCTACAATGAGCAGTTCTTC
NA	13	NA	TRBV28	TRBJ2-5	CASSSGSEETQYF	TGTGCCAGCAGTTCCGGTTCCGAGGAGACCCAGTACTTC
NA	15	TRBD1	TRBV7-9	TRBJ2-7	CASSWGQGEGNEQYF	TGTGCCAGCAGCTGGGGACAGGGCGAAGGGAACGAGCAGTACTTC
NA	15	NA	TRBV2	TRBJ2-7	CASRTRDIIGHEQYF	TGTGCCAGCAGAACCAGGGACATAATTGGCCACGAGCAGTACTTC
once	17	TRBD2	TRBV2	TRBJ2-3	CASSRWSSGSGTDTQYF	TGTGCCAGCAGCCGATGGTCTAGCGGGAGCGGCACAGATACGCAGTATTTT
NA	20	NA	TRBV14	TRBJ2-1	CASSQKSPAEGRSSYNEQFF	TGTGCCAGCAGCCAAAAGTCCCCAGCGGAAGGCCGGAGCTCCTACAATGAGCAGTTCTTC
NA	16	TRBD2	TRBV6-1	TRBJ2-7	CASSELGLAGSYEQYF	TGTGCCAGCAGTGAACTTGGACTAGCGGGCTCCTACGAGCAGTACTTC
NA	18	TRBD2	TRBV12-5	TRBJ2-1	CASGRGTSGRIEDNEQFF	TGTGCTAGTGGTAGGGGGACTAGCGGGAGAATCGAGGACAATGAGCAGTTCTTC
once	15	TRBD2	TRBV6-6	TRBJ2-1	CASSYPVGGGLGLFF	TGTGCCAGCAGTTACCCCGTTGGGGGGGGTTTAGGTCTGTTCTTC
NA	16	NA	TRBV6-1	TRBJ2-7	CASSEAGGSIPYEQYF	TGTGCCAGCAGTGAAGCCGGCGGGTCAATACCCTACGAGCAGTACTTC
NA	15	TRBD2	TRBV6-5	TRBJ2-7	CASSYRLAGVYEQYF	TGTGCCAGCAGTTACCGGCTAGCGGGAGTATACGAGCAGTACTTC
NA	15	TRBD1	TRBV6-5	TRBJ1-1	CASSYRGQVNTEAFF	TGTGCCAGCAGTTACCGGGGACAGGTGAACACTGAAGCTTTCTTT
NA	18	TRBD2	TRBV5-1	TRBJ2-2	CASSLERLAGGVAGELFF	TGCGCCAGCAGCTTGGAGAGACTAGCGGGAGGGGTAGCCGGGGAGCTGTTTTTT
NA	14	NA	TRBV6-5	TRBJ2-3	CASSPGQLADTQYF	TGTGCCAGCAGTCCGGGACAATTAGCAGATACGCAGTATTTT
NA	19	TRBD2	TRBV14	TRBJ2-7	CASSQVGPGLAGEGYEQYF	TGTGCCAGCAGCCAAGTTGGCCCGGGACTAGCGGGAGAGGGGTACGAGCAGTACTTC
NA	14	NA	TRBV2	TRBJ2-1	CASSPMSSYNEQFF	TGTGCCAGCAGCCCGATGAGCTCCTACAATGAGCAGTTCTTC
NA	16	TRBD1	TRBV19	TRBJ2-7	CASSRGKGTGNYEQYF	TGTGCCAGTAGTAGGGGGAAAGGGACAGGAAACTACGAGCAGTACTTC
NA	12	TRBD1	TRBV12-3/TRBV12-4	TRBJ2-7	CASSARGYEQYF	TGTGCCAGCTCGGCCAGGGGGTACGAGCAGTACTTC
NA	14	TRBD2	TRBV11-2	TRBJ2-7	CASSTTSGSYEQYF	TGTGCCAGCAGCACGACTAGCGGGAGCTACGAGCAGTACTTC
NA	16	TRBD2	TRBV19	TRBJ2-7	CASSIVRTSGTVEQYF	TGTGCCAGTAGTATAGTAAGGACTAGCGGGACAGTCGAGCAGTACTTC
NA	15	TRBD1	TRBV7-9	TRBJ1-1	CASSLQGGLNTEAFF	TGTGCCAGCAGCCTGCAGGGGGGTCTGAACACTGAAGCTTTCTTT
NA	15	NA	TRBV2	TRBJ2-7	CASSLRLGSTYEQYF	TGTGCCAGCAGCCTACGCTTGGGCAGCACCTACGAGCAGTACTTC
NA	16	TRBD2	TRBV19	TRBJ2-1	CASSSLAGVVHNEQFF	TGTGCCAGTAGTAGTCTAGCGGGGGTCGTCCATAATGAGCAGTTCTTC
NA	14	TRBD2	TRBV6-2/TRBV6-3	TRBJ2-1	CASSYYSGSWEQFF	TGTGCCAGCAGTTATTATAGCGGGAGTTGGGAGCAGTTCTTC
NA	13	TRBD1	TRBV5-6	TRBJ1-1	CASSFLQGAEAFF	TGTGCCAGCAGCTTCTTACAGGGGGCTGAAGCTTTCTTT
few	15	TRBD1	TRBV27	TRBJ1-6	CASSSLGQGNSPLHF	TGTGCCAGCAGTTCCCTTGGACAGGGGAATTCACCCCTCCACTTT
NA	14	NA	TRBV28	TRBJ1-2	CASSSSTGGGGYTF	TGTGCCAGCAGTTCAAGCACAGGTGGGGGGGGCTACACCTTC
NA	16	NA	TRBV9	TRBJ2-4	CASSVGDEGAKNIQYF	TGTGCCAGCAGCGTAGGAGACGAGGGCGCCAAAAACATTCAGTACTTC
NA	13	NA	TRBV15	TRBJ1-1	CATREAVGTEAFF	TGTGCCACCCGGGAGGCCGTTGGCACTGAAGCTTTCTTT
NA	15	NA	TRBV9	TRBJ2-3	CASSVVGAVVDTQYF	TGTGCCAGCAGCGTAGTAGGAGCTGTCGTGGATACGCAGTATTTT
NA	14	NA	TRBV6-5	TRBJ2-1	CASAPSSSYNEQFF	TGTGCCAGCGCCCCTAGCAGCTCCTACAATGAGCAGTTCTTC
NA	13	NA	TRBV6-1	TRBJ2-2	CASSETSTGELFF	TGTGCCAGCAGTGAAACGAGCACCGGGGAGCTGTTTTTT
NA	14	TRBD2	TRBV6-1	TRBJ2-7	CASSEYGGRGEQYF	TGTGCCAGCAGTGAGTACGGGGGGAGAGGGGAGCAGTACTTC
NA	14	TRBD1	TRBV5-6	TRBJ1-1	CASSLSAGTGEAFF	TGTGCCAGCAGCTTATCGGCCGGGACAGGGGAAGCTTTCTTT
NA	14	NA	TRBV7-9	TRBJ2-7	CASSLTPAGYEQYF	TGTGCCAGCAGCCTGACGCCAGCGGGCTACGAGCAGTACTTC
NA	15	TRBD1	TRBV28	TRBJ1-1	CASKVAGGANTEAFF	TGTGCCAGCAAAGTTGCAGGGGGCGCGAACACTGAAGCTTTCTTT
once	14	NA	TRBV28	TRBJ2-7	CASSGMGGWYEQYF	TGTGCCAGCAGTGGTATGGGGGGATGGTACGAGCAGTACTTC